Sequencing of this TCR beta chain was carried out in a study of blood T cell repertoires in COVID-19. Study-wide background: The analysed material was cDNA or gDNA that came from T cells, B-cell-depleted T cells, or PBMCs.

The germline V gene has CDR1 LNHDA and CDR2 SQIVND (reference sequence). J lost 2 bases, V lost 4 bases, and 13 bases had no gene match. The CDR3 loop spans 17 amino acids. Everyone who took part was roughly 18 to 89 years old, and they came from 20 to 25 US areas. Those designated as exposed participants met a COVID-19 case within 2 weeks before study entry. Methods used by the authors: Amplified reference gene primers provided the basis for estimating nucleated cell counts. Clones were sequenced by immunoSEQ multiplex PCR, and TCRdb holds only the in-frame ones, with some missing. From that table come the V and J calls and clone size; the DNA was used to work out D and trimming. The data contain about 430,000 clones, approximately 90% of them singletons.

The source of this sequence is a woman under 30 who had been exposed to COVID-19. Sequenced input: PBMCs or T cells enriched from blood (not recorded which). The V call is TRBV19, the J call TRBJ1-2; 7 bases are shared with TRBD1. CDR3 bases: TGTGCCAGTAGTACCCTCCTTAACAGGGGAACAAACTATGGCTACACCTTC. Its translation: CASSTLLNRGTNYGYTF.